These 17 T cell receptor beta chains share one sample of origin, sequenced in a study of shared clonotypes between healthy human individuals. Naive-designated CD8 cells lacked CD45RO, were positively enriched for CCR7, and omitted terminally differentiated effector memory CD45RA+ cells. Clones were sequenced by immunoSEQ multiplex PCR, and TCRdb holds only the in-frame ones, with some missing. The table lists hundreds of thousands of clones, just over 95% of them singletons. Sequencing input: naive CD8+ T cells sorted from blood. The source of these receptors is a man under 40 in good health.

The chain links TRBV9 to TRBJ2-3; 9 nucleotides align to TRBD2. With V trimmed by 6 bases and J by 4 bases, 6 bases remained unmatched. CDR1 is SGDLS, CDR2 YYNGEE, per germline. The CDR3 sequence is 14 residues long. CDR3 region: CASTSGRTPDTQYF. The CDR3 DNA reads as TGTGCCAGCACGAGCGGGAGGACCCCAGATACGCAGTATTTT. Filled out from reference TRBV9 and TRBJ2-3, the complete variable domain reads DSGVTQTPKHLITATGQRVTLRCSPRSGDLSVYWYQQSLDQGLQFLIQYYNGEERAKGNILERFSAQQFPDLHSELNLSSLELGDSALYFCASTSGRTPDTQYFGPGTRLTVL.

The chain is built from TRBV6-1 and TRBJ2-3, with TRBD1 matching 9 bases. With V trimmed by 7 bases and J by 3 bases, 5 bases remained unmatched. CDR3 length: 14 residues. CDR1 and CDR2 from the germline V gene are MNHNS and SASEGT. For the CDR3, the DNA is TGTGCCAGCACTGGGACAGGGAATACAGATACGCAGTATTTT. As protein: CASTGTGNTDTQYF.

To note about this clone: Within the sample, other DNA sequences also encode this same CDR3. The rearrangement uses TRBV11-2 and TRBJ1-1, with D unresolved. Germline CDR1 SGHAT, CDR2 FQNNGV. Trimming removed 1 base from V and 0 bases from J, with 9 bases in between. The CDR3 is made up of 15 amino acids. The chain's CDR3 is CASSLAGRLNTEAFF. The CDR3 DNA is TGTGCCAGCAGCTTAGCGGGAAGATTGAACACTGAAGCTTTCTTT.

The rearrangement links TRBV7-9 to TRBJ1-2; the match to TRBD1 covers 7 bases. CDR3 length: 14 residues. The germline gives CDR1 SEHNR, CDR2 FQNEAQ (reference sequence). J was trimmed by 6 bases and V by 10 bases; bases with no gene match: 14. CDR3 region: CATALKGTDDGYTF. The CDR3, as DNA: TGTGCCACAGCACTTAAGGGGACAGATGATGGCTACACCTTC. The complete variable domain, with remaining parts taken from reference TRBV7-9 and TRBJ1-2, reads DTGVSQNPRHKITKRGQNVTFRCDPISEHNRLYWYRQTLGQGPEFLTYFQNEAQLEKSRLLSDRFSAERPKGSFSTLEIQRTEQGDSAMYLCATALKGTDDGYTFGSGTRLTVV.

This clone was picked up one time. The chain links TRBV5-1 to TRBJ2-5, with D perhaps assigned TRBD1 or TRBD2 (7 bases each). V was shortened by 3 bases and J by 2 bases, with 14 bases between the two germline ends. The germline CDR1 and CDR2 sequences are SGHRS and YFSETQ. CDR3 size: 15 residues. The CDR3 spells CASSWGGQFQETQYF. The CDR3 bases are TGCGCCAGCAGCTGGGGGGGACAGTTTCAAGAGACCCAGTACTTC. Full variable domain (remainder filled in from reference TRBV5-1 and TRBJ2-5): KAGVTQTPRYLIKTRGQQVTLSCSPISGHRSVSWYQQTPGQGLQFLFEYFSETQRNKGNFPGRFSGRQFSNSRSEMNVSTLELGDSALYLCASSWGGQFQETQYFGPGTRLLVL.

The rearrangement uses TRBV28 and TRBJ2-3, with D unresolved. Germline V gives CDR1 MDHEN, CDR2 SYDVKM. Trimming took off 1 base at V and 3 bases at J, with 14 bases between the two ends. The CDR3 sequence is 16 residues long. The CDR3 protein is CASSLSGLRGTDTQYF. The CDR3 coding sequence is TGTGCCAGCAGTTTATCGGGTCTCAGAGGAACAGATACGCAGTATTTT.

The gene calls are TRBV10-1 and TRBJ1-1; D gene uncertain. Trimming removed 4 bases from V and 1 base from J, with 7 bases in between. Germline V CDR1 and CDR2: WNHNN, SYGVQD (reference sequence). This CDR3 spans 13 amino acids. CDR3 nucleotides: TGCGCCAGCAGTGTCCGGAGGAACACTGAAGCTTTCTTT. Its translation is CASSVRRNTEAFF.

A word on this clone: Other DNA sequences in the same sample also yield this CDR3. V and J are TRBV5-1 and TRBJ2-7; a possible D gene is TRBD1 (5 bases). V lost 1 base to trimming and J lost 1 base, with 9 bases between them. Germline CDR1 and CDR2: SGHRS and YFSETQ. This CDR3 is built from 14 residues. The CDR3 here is CASSLLQGSYEQYF. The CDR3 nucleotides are TGCGCCAGCAGCTTGCTCCAGGGTTCCTACGAGCAGTACTTC.

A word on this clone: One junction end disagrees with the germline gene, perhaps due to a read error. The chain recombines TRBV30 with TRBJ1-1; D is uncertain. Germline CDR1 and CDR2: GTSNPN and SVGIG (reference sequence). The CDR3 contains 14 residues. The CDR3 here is CAWSPNRRNAEAFF. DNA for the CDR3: TGTGCCTGGAGCCCGAATCGGAGGAACGCTGAAGCTTTCTTT.

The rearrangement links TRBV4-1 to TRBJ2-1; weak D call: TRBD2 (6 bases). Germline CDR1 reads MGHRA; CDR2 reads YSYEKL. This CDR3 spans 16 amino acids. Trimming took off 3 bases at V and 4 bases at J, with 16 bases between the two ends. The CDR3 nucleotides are TGCGCCAGCAGCCACCTGTTGGGTAGCGGTTACAATGAGCAGTTCTTC. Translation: CASSHLLGSGYNEQFF.

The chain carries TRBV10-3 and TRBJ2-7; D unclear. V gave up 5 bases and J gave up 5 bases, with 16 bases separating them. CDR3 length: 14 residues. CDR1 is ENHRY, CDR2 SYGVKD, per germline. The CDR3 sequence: CAISTTGRPHEQYF. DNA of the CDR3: TGTGCCATCAGTACTACGGGCCGCCCCCACGAGCAGTACTTC.

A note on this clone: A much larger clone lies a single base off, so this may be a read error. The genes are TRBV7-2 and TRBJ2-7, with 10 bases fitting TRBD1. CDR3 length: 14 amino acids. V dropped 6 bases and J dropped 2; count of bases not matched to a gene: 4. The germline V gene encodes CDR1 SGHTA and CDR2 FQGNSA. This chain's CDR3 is CASSPGTGAYEQYF. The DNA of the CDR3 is TGTGCCAGCAGTCCCGGGACAGGGGCCTACGAGCAGTACTTC. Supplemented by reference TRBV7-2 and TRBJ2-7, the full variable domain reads GAGVSQSPSNKVTEKGKDVELRCDPISGHTALYWYRQSLGQGLEFLIYFQGNSAPDKSGLPSDRFSAERTGGSVSTLTIQRTQQEDSAVYLCASSPGTGAYEQYFGPGTRLTVT.

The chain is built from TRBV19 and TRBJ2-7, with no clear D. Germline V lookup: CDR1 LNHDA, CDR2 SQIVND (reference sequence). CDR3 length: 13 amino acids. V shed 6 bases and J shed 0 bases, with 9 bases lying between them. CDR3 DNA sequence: TGTGCCAGTAGCCGTTCAGGCTCCTACGAGCAGTACTTC. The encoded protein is CASSRSGSYEQYF.

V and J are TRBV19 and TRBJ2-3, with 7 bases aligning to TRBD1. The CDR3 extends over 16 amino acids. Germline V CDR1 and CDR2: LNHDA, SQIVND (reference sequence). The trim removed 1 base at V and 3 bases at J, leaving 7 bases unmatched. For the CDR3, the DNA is TGTGCCAGTAGTATAGGAAGACAGGGCGGTACAGATACGCAGTATTTT. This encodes CASSIGRQGGTDTQYF.

CDR3 sequence: CSVNGLAGGYTDTQYF. The CDR3 DNA is TGCAGCGTTAACGGACTAGCGGGGGGGTACACAGATACGCAGTATTTT. The chain has TRBV29-1 and TRBJ2-3; 15 bases agree with TRBD2. Germline CDR1 reads SQVTM; CDR2 reads ANQGSEA. The J segment lost 2 bases and the V segment lost 5 bases, leaving 5 bases of the junction unmatched. This CDR3 spans 16 amino acids.

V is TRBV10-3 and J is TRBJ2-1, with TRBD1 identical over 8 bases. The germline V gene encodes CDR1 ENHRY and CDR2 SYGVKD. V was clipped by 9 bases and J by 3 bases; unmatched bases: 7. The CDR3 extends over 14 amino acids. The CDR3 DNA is TGTGCCATAAAAGGACAGGGCCTCTACAATGAGCAGTTCTTC. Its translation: CAIKGQGLYNEQFF.

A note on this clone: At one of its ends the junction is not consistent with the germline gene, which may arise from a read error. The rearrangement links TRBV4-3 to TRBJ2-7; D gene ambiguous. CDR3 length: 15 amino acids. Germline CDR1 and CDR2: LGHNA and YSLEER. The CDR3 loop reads CASSQGYGEAYEQYF. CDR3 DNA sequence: TGCGCCAGCAGTCAAGGGTATGGGGAAGCCTACGAGCAGTACTTC.